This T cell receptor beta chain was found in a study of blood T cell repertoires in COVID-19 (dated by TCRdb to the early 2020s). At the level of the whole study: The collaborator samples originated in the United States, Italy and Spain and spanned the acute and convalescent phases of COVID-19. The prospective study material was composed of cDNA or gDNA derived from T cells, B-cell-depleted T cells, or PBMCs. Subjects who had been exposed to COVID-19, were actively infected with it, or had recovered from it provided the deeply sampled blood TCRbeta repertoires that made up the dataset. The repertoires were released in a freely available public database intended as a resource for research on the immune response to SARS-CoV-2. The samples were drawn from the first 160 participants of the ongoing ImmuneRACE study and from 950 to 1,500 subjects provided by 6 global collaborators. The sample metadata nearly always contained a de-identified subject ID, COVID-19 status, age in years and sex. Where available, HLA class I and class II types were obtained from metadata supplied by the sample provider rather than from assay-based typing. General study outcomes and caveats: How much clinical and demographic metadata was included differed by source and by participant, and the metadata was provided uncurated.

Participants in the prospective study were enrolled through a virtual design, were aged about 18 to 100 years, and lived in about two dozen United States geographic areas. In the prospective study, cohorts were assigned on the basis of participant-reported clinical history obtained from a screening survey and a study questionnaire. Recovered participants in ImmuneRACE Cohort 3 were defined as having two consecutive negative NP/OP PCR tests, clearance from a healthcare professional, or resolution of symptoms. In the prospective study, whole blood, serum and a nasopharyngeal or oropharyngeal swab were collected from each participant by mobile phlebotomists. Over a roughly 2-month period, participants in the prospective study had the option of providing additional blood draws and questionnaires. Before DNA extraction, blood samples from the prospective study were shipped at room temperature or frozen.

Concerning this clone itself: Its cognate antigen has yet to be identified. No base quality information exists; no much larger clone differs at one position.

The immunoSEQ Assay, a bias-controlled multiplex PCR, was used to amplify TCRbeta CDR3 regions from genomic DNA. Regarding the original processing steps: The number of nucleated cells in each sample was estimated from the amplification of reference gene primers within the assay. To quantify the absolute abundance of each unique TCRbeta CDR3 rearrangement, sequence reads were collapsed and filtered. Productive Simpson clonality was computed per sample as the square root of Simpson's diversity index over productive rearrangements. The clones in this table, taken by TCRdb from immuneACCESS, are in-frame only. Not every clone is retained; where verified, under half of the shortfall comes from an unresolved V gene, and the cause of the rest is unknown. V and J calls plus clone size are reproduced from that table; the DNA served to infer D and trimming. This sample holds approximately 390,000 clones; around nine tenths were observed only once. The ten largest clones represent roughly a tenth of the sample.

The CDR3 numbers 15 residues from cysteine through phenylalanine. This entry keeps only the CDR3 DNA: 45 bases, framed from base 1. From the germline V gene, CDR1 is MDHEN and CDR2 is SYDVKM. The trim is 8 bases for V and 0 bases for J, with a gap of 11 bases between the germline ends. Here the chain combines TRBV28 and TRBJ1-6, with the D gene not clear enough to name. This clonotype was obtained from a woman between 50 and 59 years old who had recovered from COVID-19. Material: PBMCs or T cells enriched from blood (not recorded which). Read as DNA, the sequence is TGTGCCAGCGTAAAGCTGAGCTCCTATAATTCACCCCTCCACTTT. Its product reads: CASVKLSSYNSPLHF.